The T cell receptor beta chain under discussion was sequenced for a study of cytomegalovirus exposure and HLA in healthy donors. This clone was counted between two and nine times. Antigen unknown. There are 11 residues in the CDR3. Trimming took 2 bases from V and 6 from J, leaving 6 bases between them. Germline CDR1 reads SGHDT; CDR2 reads YYEEEE. The study ran its PCR with 60 Vbeta and 13 Jbeta primers. Profiled with immunoSEQ multiplex PCR; TCRdb holds only in-frame clones, not every one. In the table there are about 180,000 clones, 75% to 85% of which are singletons. Whole-study findings and limits: The study had only CMV serostatus as immune exposure information.

The sample was PBMCs. The rearrangement links TRBV5-6 to TRBJ2-7; D gene uncertain. The clonotype was recovered from a young man in good health and CMV-seronegative. This CDR3 reads CASSFSTEQYF. CDR3 bases: TGTGCCAGCAGCTTTAGCACCGAGCAGTACTTC.